At least ten counts were recorded for the clone carrying this TCR beta chain. Authors of the study amplified TCR beta CDR3 regions from RNA transcripts. HTBI primers drove first-round RT-PCR of the TCR CDR3. TCRdb redid the calling of the multiplex PCR reads with MiXCR, one entry per CDR3 protein. The sample shows 700,000 or so distinct CDR3 sequences, approximately 16% of them seen only once. This sample stems from a study of T cells in Graves' hyperthyroidism and ophthalmopathy. The CDR3 is made up of 14 amino acids. The V end was cut by 3 bases, the J end by 7 bases, with 13 bases between. Germline-derived CDR1 and CDR2 are MDHEN and SYDVKM.

The receptor comes from a man aged 18 to 29 with Graves' hyperthyroidism. The specimen was blood. This chain connects TRBV28 to TRBJ2-1; D assignment may be TRBD1 or TRBD2 (5 bases each). CDR3 sequence (DNA): TGTGCCAGCAGTTTGGCCGGGACGACGAATGAGCAGTTCTTC. Amino acid sequence: CASSLAGTTNEQFF.